A selection of T cell receptor beta chains follows, all from one sample in a study of cytomegalovirus exposure and HLA in healthy donors. The table came from immunoSEQ multiplex PCR; TCRdb's copy has only in-frame clones and leaves some out. In all, the sample yields about 130,000 clones. The sequenced sample consisted of PBMCs. These receptors originate from a man aged 40-55 years in good health and CMV-seronegative. Both conserved end residues are part of each CDR3.

v_gene,j_gene,CDR3aa
TRBV6-1,TRBJ1-1,CASSEGGVGLYRTEAFF
TRBV27,TRBJ2-2,CASSPMAGRTGELFF
TRBV18,TRBJ2-3,CASSPGGTSGRRTDTQYF
TRBV9,TRBJ2-7,CASSVGGASSYEQYF
TRBV7-9,TRBJ1-4,CASSFKRGYEEKLFF
TRBV27,TRBJ2-7,CASSLGSLAVSYEQYF
TRBV7-2,TRBJ1-1,CASSPGQGLNTEAFF
TRBV5-1,TRBJ2-7,CASSWTGTGFEQYF
TRBV29-1,TRBJ2-3,CSVGTDTQYF
TRBV28,TRBJ1-2,CASSSRRTGDYGYTF
TRBV10-3,TRBJ2-1,CAIGGRVINEQFF
TRBV2,TRBJ1-2,CASSDGGYTF
TRBV28,TRBJ1-2,CASWGREVDGYTF
TRBV7-2,TRBJ2-7,CASSRLGLAGTYEQYF